This paragraph reports one T cell receptor (beta chain). The antigen is not known. For the donor in question, CMV serostatus went unrecorded. The PCR was carried out with 60 Vbeta primers and 13 Jbeta primers. Repertoires were generated with immunoSEQ multiplex PCR, while TCRdb's copy carries only in-frame clones and drops some. The sample has 70,000 to 95,000 clones, roughly four fifths seen once. The ends were cut back, 3 bases at V and 1 base at J, with 9 bases in the middle. Per the germline V gene, CDR1 is MRHNA and CDR2 is SNTAGT. CDR3 length: 14 amino acids. These data originate in a study of cytomegalovirus exposure and HLA in healthy donors. Study-level results: There were a few CMV-associated chains whose specificity for CMV antigens was confirmed in vitro. In a later analysis, donors in an Asian-associated ancestry cluster reportedly had fewer N-insertions in productive TCRs than the cohort mean. Evidence from a later analysis indicated that most CMV-associated TCR beta chains looked HLA-restricted.

The material sequenced was PBMCs. This clonotype originated in a human donor in good health. The V and J genes are TRBV6-4 and TRBJ1-2; D is undetermined. The CDR3 sequence: CASSEGANNYGYTF. CDR3 bases: TGTGCCAGCAGTGAGGGCGCGAATAACTATGGCTACACCTTC.